These 28 T cell receptor beta chains share one sample of origin, sequenced in a study of a mutant IDH1 vaccine in newly diagnosed glioma. Sequencing used immunoSEQ multiplex PCR; TCRdb keeps in-frame clones, though not all of them. The sample records tens of thousands of clones, about three quarters being singletons. Specified time point: week 35, safety follow-up. The content of each vaccine dose was 300 ug of mutant IDH1 20-mer peptide, and topical imiquimod accompanied it. Their specific antigens are unknown. The sequencing here drew on PBMCs, taken from a glioma patient whose treatment included an IDH1 peptide vaccine. The receptors were gathered from a man between 50 and 59 years old with glioma.

This rearrangement joins TRBV9 to TRBJ2-7, with D unclear. Germline V gives CDR1 SGDLS, CDR2 YYNGEE. This CDR3 region has 14 residues. Between the trimmed V and J ends, which lost 0 bases and 0 bases, there was a span of 7 bases. The CDR3 protein is CASSVGRSSYEQYF. CDR3 bases: TGTGCCAGCAGCGTAGGCAGGAGCTCCTACGAGCAGTACTTC.

Remarks on this clone: Other nucleotide sequences in the sample specify the same CDR3. This chain connects TRBV7-9 to TRBJ2-3; D is uncertain. CDR1 is SEHNR, CDR2 FQNEAQ, per germline (reference sequence). This CDR3 region has 13 residues. Trimming left V 5 bases short and J 6 bases short, with 12 bases between. CDR3: CASSPRGPDTQYF. The CDR3 nucleotides are TGTGCCAGCAGCCCTCGAGGTCCGGATACGCAGTATTTT.

The rearrangement uses TRBV5-1 and TRBJ2-5, with TRBD2 as a possible D gene (5 bases). Trimming took 5 bases from V and 5 from J, leaving 16 bases between them. The CDR3 covers 14 residues. CDR1 and CDR2 (germline): SGHRS, YFSETQ. The CDR3 DNA sequence: TGCGCCAGCAGACTACAGACCTGGGAGGAGACCCAGTACTTC. This codes for CASRLQTWEETQYF.

This chain connects TRBV11-3 to TRBJ1-5; D is unresolved. V lost 1 base and J 5 bases, leaving 6 bases between the germline ends. CDR3 length: 13 residues. The germline V gene has CDR1 SGHNT and CDR2 YENEEA. CDR3 sequence: CASSLGRDQPQHF. The DNA of the CDR3 is TGTGCCAGCAGCTTAGGGCGGGATCAGCCCCAGCATTTT.

The chain joins TRBV5-1 to TRBJ1-4, with 10 bases fitting TRBD1. Trimming removed 3 bases from V and 7 bases from J; junction bases left unmatched: 6. CDR1 and CDR2 from the germline V gene are SGHRS and YFSETQ. This CDR3 is built from 15 residues. The CDR3 DNA is TGCGCCAGCAGCTCAACCGGGACAGGGGCTGAAAAACTGTTTTTT. Translation gives CASSSTGTGAEKLFF.

V usage is TRBV2 and J usage is TRBJ2-3, with D perhaps TRBD1 or TRBD2 (6 bases each). V was pared by 7 bases and J by 9 bases, with 20 bases between. Germline values: CDR1 SNHLY, CDR2 FYNNEI. This CDR3 is 14 amino acids long. DNA for the CDR3: TGTGCCAGCAAGGGGGGCCGTGGGAGAGCCACGCAGTATTTT. Translated: CASKGGRGRATQYF.

The chain couples TRBV7-9 to TRBJ1-2, with a tentative D call TRBD1 (5 bases). V was pared by 1 base and J by 7 bases, with 13 bases between. The CDR3 is 14 amino acids. CDR1 is SEHNR, CDR2 FQNEAQ, per germline (reference sequence). The CDR3 sequence is CASSLGGEDGGYTF. The CDR3 DNA follows: TGTGCCAGCAGCTTAGGAGGGGAAGACGGTGGCTACACCTTC. Filled out from reference TRBV7-9 and TRBJ1-2, the complete variable domain reads DTGVSQNPRHKITKRGQNVTFRCDPISEHNRLYWYRQTLGQGPEFLTYFQNEAQLEKSRLLSDRFSAERPKGSFSTLEIQRTEQGDSAMYLCASSLGGEDGGYTFGSGTRLTVV.

The chain joins TRBV9 to TRBJ2-5; 14 bases match TRBD2. Per germline, CDR1 SGDLS and CDR2 YYNGEE. The CDR3 length is 18 residues. With 3 bases clipped from V and 3 bases from J, the junction kept 10 bases outside the gene matches. The CDR3 region has the DNA TGTGCCAGCAGCGCCGGGACTAGCGGGGGCTCCGGGGAAGAGACCCAGTACTTC. Protein product: CASSAGTSGGSGEETQYF. Full variable domain (remainder filled in from reference TRBV9 and TRBJ2-5): DSGVTQTPKHLITATGQRVTLRCSPRSGDLSVYWYQQSLDQGLQFLIQYYNGEERAKGNILERFSAQQFPDLHSELNLSSLELGDSALYFCASSAGTSGGSGEETQYFGPGTRLLVL.

The chain links TRBV7-9 to TRBJ1-1; tentative D call: TRBD1 (5 bases). The V gene lost 6 bases and the J gene lost 3 bases, with 17 bases spanning the gap. CDR1 SEHNR and CDR2 FQNEAQ come from the germline V gene (reference sequence). The CDR3 runs to 15 residues. Here the CDR3 reads CASRGRPGLDTEAFF. CDR3 DNA: TGTGCCAGCAGAGGCCGCCCAGGGTTGGACACTGAAGCTTTCTTT.

The chain uses TRBV19 and TRBJ2-3; TRBD2 aligns across 8 bases. V was clipped by 9 bases and J by 4 bases; unmatched bases: 6. CDR1 and CDR2 (germline): LNHDA, SQIVND (reference sequence). The CDR3 has 13 amino acids. The DNA of the CDR3 is TGTGCCAGCGGGGCGGGGGGCCCAGATACGCAGTATTTT. Translated, it gives CASGAGGPDTQYF.

The J gene is TRBJ2-2, the V gene TRBV6-1; D gene uncertain. Trimming took 2 bases from V and 4 from J, leaving 11 bases between them. Germline V CDR1 and CDR2: MNHNS, SASEGT. CDR3 length: 15 residues. As DNA, the CDR3 is TGTGCCAGCAGTGAAAGATGGGAATCCACCGGGGAGCTGTTTTTT. This sequence encodes CASSERWESTGELFF.

This chain connects TRBV27 to TRBJ2-3, with TRBD2 as a possible D gene (6 bases). In germline, CDR1 is MNHEY, CDR2 SMNVEV (reference sequence). V was clipped by 9 bases and J by 0 bases, with 13 bases between them. This CDR3 has 14 amino acids. The CDR3 sequence: CASLGTLSTDTQYF. In DNA form, the CDR3 reads TGTGCCAGTCTCGGGACTCTTAGCACAGATACGCAGTATTTT.

V gene TRBV30 combines with J gene TRBJ1-6; no clear D gene. Trimming stripped 0 bases from V and 8 bases from J, with 11 bases between. Germline V lookup: CDR1 GTSNPN, CDR2 SVGIG (reference sequence). The CDR3 runs 14 residues. The CDR3 reads CAWSVQGRDSPLHF. Here the CDR3 DNA reads TGTGCCTGGAGTGTTCAAGGGCGGGATTCACCCCTCCACTTT.

This clone has a handful of counts. The chain uses TRBV15 and TRBJ2-2, with 7 positions matching TRBD1. With 5 bases clipped from V and 6 bases from J, the junction kept 6 bases outside the gene matches. This CDR3 is 14 amino acids long. Germline lookup yields CDR1 LNHNV and CDR2 YYDKDF (reference sequence). The CDR3 sequence: CATSLTGRSGELFF. For the CDR3, the DNA is TGTGCCACCAGCTTGACAGGGCGGTCCGGGGAGCTGTTTTTT.

This clone was found a few times. The J gene is TRBJ1-1, the V gene TRBV11-3; the D gene is possibly TRBD1 (6 bases). Trimming shortened V by 4 bases and J by 1 base, and 10 bases separated the two germline ends. The germline gives CDR1 SGHNT, CDR2 YENEEA. The CDR3 loop spans 14 amino acids. This CDR3 is CASSSDRRNTEAFF. CDR3 nucleotide sequence: TGTGCCAGCAGCTCCGACAGGAGGAACACTGAAGCTTTCTTT.

The V gene is TRBV2, the J gene TRBJ2-3; 8 positions match TRBD2. Trimming at V came to 10 bases and at J to 1 base, leaving 7 bases not matched to a gene. This CDR3 has 14 residues. In germline, CDR1 is SNHLY, CDR2 FYNNEI. The CDR3 nucleotides read TGTGCCACCAATAGCGGGGTTGGCACAGATACGCAGTATTTT. This codes for CATNSGVGTDTQYF. Full variable domain (outside the CDR3, taken from reference TRBV2 and TRBJ2-3): EPEVTQTPSHQVTQMGQEVILRCVPISNHLYFYWYRQILGQKVEFLVSFYNNEISEKSEIFDDQFSVERPDGSNFTLKIRSTKLEDSAMYFCATNSGVGTDTQYFGPGTRLTVL.

This clone was found once. The chain employs TRBV30 and TRBJ1-2, with D maybe TRBD1 (5 bases). The CDR3 runs 15 residues. CDR1 and CDR2 from the germline V gene are GTSNPN and SVGIG (reference sequence). V was pared by 5 bases and J by 3 bases, with 19 bases between. The CDR3 DNA follows: TGTGCCTGGGAACGGGGCCGGGACGGTCACTATGGCTACACCTTC. This sequence encodes CAWERGRDGHYGYTF.

This rearrangement joins TRBV27 to TRBJ2-5, with 10 bases fitting TRBD1. This CDR3 has 16 amino acids. V shed 6 bases and J 5 bases; nucleotides not matched to a gene: 12. CDR1 and CDR2 (germline): MNHEY, SMNVEV (reference sequence). Here the CDR3 reads CASRITGQGVGETQYF. CDR3 bases: TGTGCCAGCAGGATAACAGGACAGGGGGTCGGGGAGACCCAGTACTTC.

Turning to this clone: The junction shows a germline mismatch at one end, possibly a read error. The chain recombines TRBV5-6 with TRBJ1-2; tentative D call: TRBD1 (5 bases). Per the germline V gene, CDR1 is SGHDT and CDR2 is YYEEEE. The CDR3 has 16 amino acids. The CDR3 loop is CASILTEGRGDYGYTF. CDR3 coding DNA: TGTGCCAGCATCTTGACTGAGGGGCGGGGGGACTATGGCTACACCTTC.

This chain connects TRBV7-6 to TRBJ1-1; the D gene is possibly TRBD1 (5 bases). Germline V gives CDR1 SGHVS, CDR2 FNYEAQ. V was pared by 4 bases and J by 1 base, with 10 bases between. The CDR3 runs to 14 residues. This chain's CDR3 is CASSSGTPNTEAFF. The CDR3 bases are TGTGCCAGCAGCTCCGGGACCCCGAACACTGAAGCTTTCTTT. The variable domain in full, with the rest retrieved from reference TRBV7-6 and TRBJ1-1, is GAGVSQSPRYKVTKRGQDVALRCDPISGHVSLYWYRQALGQGPEFLTYFNYEAQQDKSGLPNDRFSAERPEGSISTLTIQRTEQRDSAMYRCASSSGTPNTEAFFGQGTRLTVV.

The V and J genes are TRBV29-1 and TRBJ1-2; TRBD1 might be the D (6 bases). Germline V lookup: CDR1 SQVTM, CDR2 ANQGSEA. V was shortened by 7 bases and J by 3 bases, with 12 bases between the two germline ends. There are 12 residues in the CDR3. CDR3 sequence (DNA): TGCAGCGACGGAACAGGGTACTATGGCTACACCTTC. Translated: CSDGTGYYGYTF.

The chain is built from TRBV19 and TRBJ1-1; D uncertain. The CDR3 consists of 14 residues. Trimming removed 10 bases from V and 0 bases from J, with 15 bases in between. CDR1 is LNHDA, CDR2 SQIVND, per germline (reference sequence). This chain's CDR3 is CATHGYGLNTEAFF. CDR3 bases: TGTGCCACACACGGATACGGGCTGAACACTGAAGCTTTCTTT.

This clone was seen only a few times. The chain couples TRBV2 to TRBJ1-2; D uncertain. The CDR3 has 14 amino acids. Trimming took off 2 bases at V and 5 bases at J, with 12 bases between the two ends. Germline CDR1 is SNHLY and CDR2 is FYNNEI. The DNA for the CDR3 is TGTGCCAGCAGTGAACGGGCAGGTTCATATGGCTACACCTTC. It specifies CASSERAGSYGYTF.

The V call is TRBV7-2, the J call TRBJ1-5; TRBD1 matches at 7 bases. The CDR3 covers 12 residues. The V segment lost 5 bases and the J segment 7 bases; nucleotides outside the gene matches: 2. Germline V CDR1 and CDR2: SGHTA, FQGNSA. DNA for the CDR3: TGTGCCAGCAGCCTGACAGGGCAGCCCCAGCATTTT. Amino acid sequence: CASSLTGQPQHF.

This clone was observed a few times. This chain joins TRBV2 and TRBJ1-2; the match to TRBD1 covers 11 bases. The germline V gene has CDR1 SNHLY and CDR2 FYNNEI. The trim removed 7 bases at V and 0 bases at J, leaving 4 bases unmatched. The CDR3 is 15 amino acids. CDR3 DNA: TGTGCCAGCACGGGACAGGGGGGAGCTAACTATGGCTACACCTTC. This encodes CASTGQGGANYGYTF.

The V gene is TRBV2, the J gene TRBJ1-5; a possible D gene is TRBD1 (5 bases). With 6 bases removed from V and 7 bases from J, the gap between germline ends came to 19 bases. The CDR3 is 15 residues long. Per the germline V gene, CDR1 is SNHLY and CDR2 is FYNNEI. The CDR3 loop is CASREEGARGQPQHF. CDR3 in DNA: TGTGCCAGCAGAGAGGAAGGGGCGAGAGGACAGCCCCAGCATTTT.

The gene calls are TRBV7-8 and TRBJ2-1, with 8 nucleotides matching TRBD2. V lost 4 bases and J lost 7; bases outside the gene matches: 15. This CDR3 region has 17 residues. The V gene's germline CDR1 is SGHVS and CDR2 FQNEAQ. CDR3 loop: CASSSQRGGRFLNEQFF. CDR3 coding DNA: TGTGCCAGCAGCTCCCAGCGCGGGGGGCGCTTTCTTAATGAGCAGTTCTTC.

The gene calls are TRBV7-8 and TRBJ1-5, with 7 bases identical to TRBD1. The germline V gene has CDR1 SGHVS and CDR2 FQNEAQ. V lost 5 bases, J lost 0 bases, and 7 bases stayed unmatched. The CDR3 consists of 16 residues. The CDR3 spells CASSPGTAYSNQPQHF. CDR3 coding DNA: TGTGCCAGCAGCCCGGGGACAGCTTATAGCAATCAGCCCCAGCATTTT.